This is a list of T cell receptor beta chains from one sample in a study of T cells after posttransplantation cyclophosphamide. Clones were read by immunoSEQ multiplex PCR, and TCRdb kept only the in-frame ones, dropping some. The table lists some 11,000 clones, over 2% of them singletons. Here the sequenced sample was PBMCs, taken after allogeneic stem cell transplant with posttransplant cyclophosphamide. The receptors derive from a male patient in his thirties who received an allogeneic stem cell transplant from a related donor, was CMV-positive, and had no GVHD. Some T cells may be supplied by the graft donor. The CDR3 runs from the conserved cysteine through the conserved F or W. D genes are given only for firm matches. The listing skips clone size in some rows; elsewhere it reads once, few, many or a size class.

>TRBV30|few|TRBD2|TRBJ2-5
CAWGGLLSETQYF
TGTGCCTGGGGGGGACTACTTTCTGAGACCCAGTACTTC
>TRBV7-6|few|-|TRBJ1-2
CASSLGAREVYGYTF
TGTGCCAGCAGCTTAGGCGCCAGGGAGGTTTATGGCTACACCTTC
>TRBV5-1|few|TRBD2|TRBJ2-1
CASRSGVGNEQFF
TGCGCCTCTCGTAGCGGGGTGGGGAATGAGCAGTTCTTC
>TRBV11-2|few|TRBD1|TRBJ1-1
CASSQQGANTEAFF
TGTGCCAGCAGCCAACAGGGGGCGAACACTGAAGCTTTCTTT
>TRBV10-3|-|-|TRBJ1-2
CASSYSPGQVNGYTF
TGTGCCAGCAGTTACTCACCCGGCCAGGTTAATGGCTACACCTTC
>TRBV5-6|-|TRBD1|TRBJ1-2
CASSDGTADGYTF
TGTGCCAGCAGCGATGGGACAGCCGATGGCTACACCTTC
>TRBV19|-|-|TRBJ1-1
CASSMLAAEAFF
TGTGCCAGTAGTATGTTGGCAGCTGAAGCTTTCTTT
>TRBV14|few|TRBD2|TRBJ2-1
CASSQNRGSRAGVLNEQFF
TGTGCCAGCAGCCAGAATCGTGGGTCCAGGGCGGGAGTTTTAAATGAGCAGTTCTTC
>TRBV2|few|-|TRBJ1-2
CASLQAYGYTF
TGTGCCAGCTTGCAAGCCTATGGCTACACCTTC
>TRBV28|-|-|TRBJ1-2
CASFRYRDTFNYGYTF
TGTGCCAGTTTCCGGTACAGGGATACTTTCAACTATGGCTACACCTTC
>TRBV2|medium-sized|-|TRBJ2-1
CASRDYYNEQFF
TGTGCCAGCAGGGACTACTACAATGAGCAGTTCTTC
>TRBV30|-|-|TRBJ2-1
CAWSVSGDQFF
TGTGCCTGGAGTGTCAGCGGTGATCAGTTCTTC
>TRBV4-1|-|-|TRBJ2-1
CASSLRTETTYNEQFF
TGCGCCAGCAGCCTTCGAACAGAGACAACGTACAATGAGCAGTTCTTC
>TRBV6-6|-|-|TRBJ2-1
CASSFLAPSSYNEQFF
TGTGCCAGCAGTTTCTTAGCCCCATCCTCCTACAATGAGCAGTTCTTC
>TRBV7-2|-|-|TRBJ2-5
CASSLVGGETQYF
TGTGCCAGCAGCTTAGTTGGGGGGGAGACCCAGTACTTC
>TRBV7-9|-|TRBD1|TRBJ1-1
CASSSGQGVSEAFF
TGTGCCAGCAGCTCCGGACAGGGGGTATCTGAAGCTTTCTTT
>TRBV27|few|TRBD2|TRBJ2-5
CASSFTTPAGTSSGETQYF
TGTGCCAGCAGCTTTACGACTCCCGCCGGGACTAGTAGTGGCGAGACCCAGTACTTC
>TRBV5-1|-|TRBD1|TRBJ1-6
CASSLGQSNSPLHF
TGCGCCAGCAGCCTGGGACAGTCTAATTCACCCCTCCACTTT
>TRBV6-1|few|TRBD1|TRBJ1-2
CASSRDSFGNYGYTF
TGTGCCAGCAGTCGGGACAGCTTCGGTAACTATGGCTACACCTTC
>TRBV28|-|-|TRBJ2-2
CASSSPQRRELFF
TGTGCCAGCAGTTCCCCTCAGCGACGGGAGCTGTTTTTT
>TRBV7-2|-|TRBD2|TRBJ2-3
CASSLRGDLTDTQYF
TGTGCCAGCAGCTTACGGGGGGACCTCACAGATACGCAGTATTTT
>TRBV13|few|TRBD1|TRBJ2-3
CASSTRTGQATTDTQYF
TGTGCCAGCAGCACCCGGACAGGCCAGGCCACCACAGATACGCAGTATTTT
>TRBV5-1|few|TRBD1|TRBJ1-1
CASSWTGGSNTEAFF
TGCGCCAGCAGCTGGACAGGGGGTTCGAACACTGAAGCTTTCTTT
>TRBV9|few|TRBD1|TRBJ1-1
CASSVVGTVTEAFF
TGTGCCAGCAGCGTTGTGGGGACAGTCACTGAAGCTTTCTTT
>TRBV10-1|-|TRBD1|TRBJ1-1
CASSESADREGTEAFF
TGCGCCAGCAGTGAGTCCGCCGACAGGGAAGGGACTGAAGCTTTCTTT
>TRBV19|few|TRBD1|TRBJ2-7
CASSIVPRQGAYEQYF
TGTGCCAGTAGTATTGTTCCTCGACAGGGGGCCTACGAGCAGTACTTC
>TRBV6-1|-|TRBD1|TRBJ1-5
CASSQGTGGSLGQPQHF
TGTGCCAGCAGTCAAGGGACAGGGGGGTCTTTGGGTCAGCCCCAGCATTTT
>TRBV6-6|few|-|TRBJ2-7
CASSHPASDSTYEQYF
TGTGCCAGCAGTCACCCGGCGTCAGACAGTACCTACGAGCAGTACTTC
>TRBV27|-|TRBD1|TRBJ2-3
CASSRNRGRITDTQYF
TGTGCCAGCAGCAGGAACAGGGGGCGCATCACAGATACGCAGTATTTT
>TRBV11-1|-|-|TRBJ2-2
CASSLWQGNTGELFF
TGTGCCAGCAGCTTGTGGCAGGGGAACACCGGGGAGCTGTTTTTT
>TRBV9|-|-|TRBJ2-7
CAIYLGHPRSSYEQYF
TGTGCCATCTACTTGGGGCACCCGAGGAGCTCCTACGAGCAGTACTTC
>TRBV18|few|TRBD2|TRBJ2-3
CASSPARESQYF
TGTGCCAGCTCACCCGCGCGGGAGTCGCAGTATTTT
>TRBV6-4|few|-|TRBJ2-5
CASSDSRRAGAQGETQYF
TGTGCCAGCAGTGACTCGAGAAGGGCAGGGGCGCAGGGAGAGACCCAGTACTTC
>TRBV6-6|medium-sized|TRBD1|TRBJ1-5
CASSLQGTGQPQHF
TGTGCCAGCAGTCTACAGGGGACGGGGCAGCCCCAGCATTTT
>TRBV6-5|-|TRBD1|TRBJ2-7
CASKYGTGDAYEQYF
TGTGCCAGCAAATACGGGACAGGGGATGCCTACGAGCAGTACTTC
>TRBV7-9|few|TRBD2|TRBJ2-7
CASSSRVGLAGGKQYF
TGTGCCAGCAGCTCCCGTGTGGGACTAGCGGGGGGGAAGCAGTACTTC
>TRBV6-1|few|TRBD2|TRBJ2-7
CASPRGFEQYF
TGTGCCAGCCCGCGGGGGTTCGAGCAGTACTTC
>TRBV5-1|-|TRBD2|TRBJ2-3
CASSQTSGSRDTQYF
TGCGCCAGCAGCCAGACTAGCGGGAGCCGAGATACGCAGTATTTT
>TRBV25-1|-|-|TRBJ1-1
CASSESRVGEAFF
TGTGCCAGCAGTGAATCCAGGGTTGGTGAAGCTTTCTTT
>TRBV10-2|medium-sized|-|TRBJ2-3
CASSEWAENTDTQYF
TGCGCCAGCAGTGAGTGGGCAGAGAACACAGATACGCAGTATTTT
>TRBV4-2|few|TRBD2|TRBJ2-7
CASIRPGLSYEQYF
TGTGCCAGCATTCGACCGGGACTATCCTACGAGCAGTACTTC
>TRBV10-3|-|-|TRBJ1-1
CAIGPRDTEAFF
TGTGCCATCGGCCCCAGGGACACTGAAGCTTTCTTT
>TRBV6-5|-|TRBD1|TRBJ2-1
CASSTWTGKALEQFF
TGTGCCAGCAGCACGTGGACAGGTAAAGCACTTGAGCAGTTCTTC
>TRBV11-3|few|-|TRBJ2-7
CASSQDSHEQYF
TGTGCCAGCAGCCAGGACTCCCACGAGCAGTACTTC
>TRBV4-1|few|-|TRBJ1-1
CASSRGWTVEAFF
TGCGCCAGCAGCCGGGGGTGGACAGTTGAAGCTTTCTTT
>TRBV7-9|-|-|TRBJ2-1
CASSSPGTGGHNEQFF
TGTGCCAGCAGCTCCCCAGGGACTGGCGGCCACAATGAGCAGTTCTTC
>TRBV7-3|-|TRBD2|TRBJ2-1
CASSLLPRQRGTYNEQFF
TGTGCCAGCAGCTTATTGCCTCGGCAGCGGGGGACCTACAATGAGCAGTTCTTC
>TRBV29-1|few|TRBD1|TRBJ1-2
CSGWTGSGYTF
TGCAGCGGTTGGACAGGGAGTGGCTACACCTTC
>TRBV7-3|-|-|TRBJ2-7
CASSPGPTYEQYF
TGTGCCAGCAGTCCAGGTCCTACCTACGAGCAGTACTTC
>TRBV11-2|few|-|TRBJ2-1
CASSHIAVEQFF
TGTGCCAGCAGCCACATAGCGGTCGAGCAGTTCTTC
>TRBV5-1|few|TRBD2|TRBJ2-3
CASSRKLAGGGDTQYF
TGCGCCAGCAGCCGTAAACTAGCGGGGGGCGGGGATACGCAGTATTTT
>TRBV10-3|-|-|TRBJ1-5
CAISESGGSNQPQHF
TGTGCCATCAGTGAGTCCGGGGGTAGCAATCAGCCCCAGCATTTT
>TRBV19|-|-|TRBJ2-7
CASSTQTSSYEQYF
TGTGCCAGTAGTACACAGACAAGTTCCTACGAGCAGTACTTC
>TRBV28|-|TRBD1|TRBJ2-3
CASSDRGSTDTQYF
TGTGCCAGCAGTGACAGGGGATCTACAGATACGCAGTATTTT
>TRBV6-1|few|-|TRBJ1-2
CASRETGGKNGYTF
TGTGCCAGCCGAGAGACGGGGGGGAAGAATGGCTACACCTTC